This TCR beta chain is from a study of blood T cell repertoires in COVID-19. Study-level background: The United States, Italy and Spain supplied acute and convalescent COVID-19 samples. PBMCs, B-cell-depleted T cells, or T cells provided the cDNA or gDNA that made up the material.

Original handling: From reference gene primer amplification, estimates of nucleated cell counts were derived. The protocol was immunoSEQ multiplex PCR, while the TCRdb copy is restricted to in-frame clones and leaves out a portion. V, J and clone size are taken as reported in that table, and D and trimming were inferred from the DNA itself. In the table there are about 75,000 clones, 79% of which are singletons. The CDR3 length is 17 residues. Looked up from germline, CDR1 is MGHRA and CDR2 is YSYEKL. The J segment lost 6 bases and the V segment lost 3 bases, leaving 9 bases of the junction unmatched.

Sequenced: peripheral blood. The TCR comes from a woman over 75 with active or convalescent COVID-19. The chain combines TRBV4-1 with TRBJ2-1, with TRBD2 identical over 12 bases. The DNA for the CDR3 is TGCGCCAGCAGCCAGACGCTAGCGGGAGGGCCGGTCAATGAGCAGTTCTTC. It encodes CASSQTLAGGPVNEQFF.